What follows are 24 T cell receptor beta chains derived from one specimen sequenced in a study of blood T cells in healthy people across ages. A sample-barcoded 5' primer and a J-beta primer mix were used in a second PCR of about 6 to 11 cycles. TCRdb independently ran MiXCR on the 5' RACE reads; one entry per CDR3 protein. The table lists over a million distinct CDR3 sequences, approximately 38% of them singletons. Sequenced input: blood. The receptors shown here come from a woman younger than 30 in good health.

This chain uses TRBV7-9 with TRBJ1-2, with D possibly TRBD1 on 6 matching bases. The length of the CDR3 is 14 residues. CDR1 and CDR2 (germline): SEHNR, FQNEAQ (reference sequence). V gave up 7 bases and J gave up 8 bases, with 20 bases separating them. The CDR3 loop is CASTRQDIFWGYTF. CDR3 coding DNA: TGTGCCAGCACCCGACAGGATATCTTCTGGGGCTACACCTTC.

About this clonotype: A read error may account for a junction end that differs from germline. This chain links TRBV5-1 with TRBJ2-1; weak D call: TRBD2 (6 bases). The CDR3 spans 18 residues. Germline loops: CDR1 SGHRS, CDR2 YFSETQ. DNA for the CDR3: TGCGCCAGCAGCCGAGGTTCGTTCGGGGGTCCATCCTGCAATGAGCAGTTCTTC. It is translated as CASSRGSFGGPSCNEQFF.

DNA of the CDR3: TGTGCCAGCAGTTTAGAACCAGCGGGAGTCGCCTACAATGAGCAGTACTTC. Amino acid sequence: CASSLEPAGVAYNEQYF. The genes are TRBV12-3 or TRBV12-4 and TRBJ2-1, with 8 bases lining up with TRBD2. The better agreement between TRBJ2-7 and the DNA end casts doubt on the J call. This CDR3 region has 17 residues.

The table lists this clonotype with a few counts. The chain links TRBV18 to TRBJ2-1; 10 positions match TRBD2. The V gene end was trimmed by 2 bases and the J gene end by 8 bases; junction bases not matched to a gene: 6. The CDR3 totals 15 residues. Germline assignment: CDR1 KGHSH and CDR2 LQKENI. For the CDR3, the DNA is TGTGCCAGCTCACCATCAGCGGGGGGGGGCCATGAGCAGTTCTTC. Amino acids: CASSPSAGGGHEQFF.

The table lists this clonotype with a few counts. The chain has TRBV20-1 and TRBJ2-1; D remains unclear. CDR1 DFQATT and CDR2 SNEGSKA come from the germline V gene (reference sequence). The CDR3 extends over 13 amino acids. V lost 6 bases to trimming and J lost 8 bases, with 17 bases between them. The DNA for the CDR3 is TGCAGTGCCAGGAGACTCATTAACGATGAGCAGTTCTTC. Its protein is CSARRLINDEQFF.

The CDR3 DNA reads TGTGCCAGCACTCGACTAGAGATTCACAATGAGCAGTTCTTC. It specifies CASTRLEIHNEQFF. The chain employs TRBV5-8 and TRBJ2-1; possibly TRBD2 for D (6 bases). Per germline, CDR1 SGHTS and CDR2 YDEGEE. V was shortened by 6 bases and J by 5 bases, with 15 bases between the two germline ends. The CDR3 covers 14 residues. The variable domain in full, with the rest retrieved from reference TRBV5-8 and TRBJ2-1, is EAGVTQSPTHLIKTRGQQATLRCSPISGHTSVYWYQQALGLGLQFLLWYDEGEERNRGNFPPRFSGRQFPNYSSELNVNALELEDSALYLCASTRLEIHNEQFFGPGTRLTVL.

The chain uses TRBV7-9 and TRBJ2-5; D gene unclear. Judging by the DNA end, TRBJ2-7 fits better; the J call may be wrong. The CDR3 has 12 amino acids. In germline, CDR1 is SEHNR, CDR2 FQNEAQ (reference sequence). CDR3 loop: CASSQHEYEQYF. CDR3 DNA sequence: TGTGCCAGCAGCCAACATGAATACGAGCAGTACTTC.

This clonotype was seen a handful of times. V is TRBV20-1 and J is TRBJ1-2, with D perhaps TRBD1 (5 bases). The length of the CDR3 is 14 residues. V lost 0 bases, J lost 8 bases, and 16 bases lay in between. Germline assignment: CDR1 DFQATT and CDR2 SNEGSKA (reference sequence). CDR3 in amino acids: CSARDSGGDGGYTF. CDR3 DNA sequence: TGCAGTGCTAGAGATTCGGGAGGGGATGGCGGCTACACCTTC.

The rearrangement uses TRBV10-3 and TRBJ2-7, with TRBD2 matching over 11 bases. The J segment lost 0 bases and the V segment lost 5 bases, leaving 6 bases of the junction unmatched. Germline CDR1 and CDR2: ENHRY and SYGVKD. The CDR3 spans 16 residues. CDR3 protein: CAISPGTSGLSYEQYF. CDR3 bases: TGTGCCATCAGTCCAGGGACTAGCGGACTCTCCTACGAGCAGTACTTC.

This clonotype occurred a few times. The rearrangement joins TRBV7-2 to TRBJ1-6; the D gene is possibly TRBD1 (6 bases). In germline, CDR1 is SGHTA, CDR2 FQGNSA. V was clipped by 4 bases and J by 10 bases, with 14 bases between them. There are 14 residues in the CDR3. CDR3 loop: CASSSMTGSSPLHF. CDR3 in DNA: TGTGCCAGCAGCTCAATGACAGGTTCCTCACCCCTCCACTTT. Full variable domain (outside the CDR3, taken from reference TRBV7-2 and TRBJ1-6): GAGVSQSPSNKVTEKGKDVELRCDPISGHTALYWYRQSLGQGLEFLIYFQGNSAPDKSGLPSDRFSAERTGGSVSTLTIQRTQQEDSAVYLCASSSMTGSSPLHFGNGTRLTVT.

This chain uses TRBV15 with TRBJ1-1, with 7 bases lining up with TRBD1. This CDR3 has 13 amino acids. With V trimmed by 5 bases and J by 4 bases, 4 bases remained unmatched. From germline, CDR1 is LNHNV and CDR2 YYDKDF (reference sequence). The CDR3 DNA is TGTGCCACCAGCCATGGGGACAGCACTGAAGCTTTCTTT. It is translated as CATSHGDSTEAFF.

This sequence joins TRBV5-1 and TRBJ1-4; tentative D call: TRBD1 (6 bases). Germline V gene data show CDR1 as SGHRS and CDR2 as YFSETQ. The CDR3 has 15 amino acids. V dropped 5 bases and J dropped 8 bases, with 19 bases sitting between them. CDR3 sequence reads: CASSTGGAGGEKLFF. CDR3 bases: TGCGCCAGCAGTACCGGGGGGGCCGGCGGGGAAAAACTGTTTTTT. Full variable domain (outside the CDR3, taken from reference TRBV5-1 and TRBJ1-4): KAGVTQTPRYLIKTRGQQVTLSCSPISGHRSVSWYQQTPGQGLQFLFEYFSETQRNKGNFPGRFSGRQFSNSRSEMNVSTLELGDSALYLCASSTGGAGGEKLFFGSGTQLSVL.

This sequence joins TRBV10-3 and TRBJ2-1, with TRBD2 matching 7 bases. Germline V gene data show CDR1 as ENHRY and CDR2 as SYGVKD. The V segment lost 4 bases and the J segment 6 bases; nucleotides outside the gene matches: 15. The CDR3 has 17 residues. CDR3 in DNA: TGTGCCATCAGTGCGTGGTCTAGCGGCGTTTCTAGCAATGAGCAGTTCTTC. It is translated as CAISAWSSGVSSNEQFF.

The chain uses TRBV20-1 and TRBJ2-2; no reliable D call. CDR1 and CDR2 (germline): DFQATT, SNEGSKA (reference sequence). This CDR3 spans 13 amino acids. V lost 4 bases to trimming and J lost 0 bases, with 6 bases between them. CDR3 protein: CSAILANTGELFF. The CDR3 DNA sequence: TGCAGTGCTATTCTAGCGAACACCGGGGAGCTGTTTTTT.

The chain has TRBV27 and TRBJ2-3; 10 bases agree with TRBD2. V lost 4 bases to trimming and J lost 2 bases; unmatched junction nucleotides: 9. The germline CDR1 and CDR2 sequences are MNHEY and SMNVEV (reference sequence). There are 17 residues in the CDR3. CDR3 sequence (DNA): TGTGCCAGCAGTTATACACTAGCGGGAACCAACACAGATACGCAGTATTTT. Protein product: CASSYTLAGTNTDTQYF.

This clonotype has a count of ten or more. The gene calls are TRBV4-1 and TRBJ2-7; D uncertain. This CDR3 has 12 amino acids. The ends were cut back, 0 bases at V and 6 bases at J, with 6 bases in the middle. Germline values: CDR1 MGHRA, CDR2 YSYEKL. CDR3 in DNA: TGCGCCAGCAGCCAAGATCGGTCCGAGCAGTACTTC. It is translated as CASSQDRSEQYF.

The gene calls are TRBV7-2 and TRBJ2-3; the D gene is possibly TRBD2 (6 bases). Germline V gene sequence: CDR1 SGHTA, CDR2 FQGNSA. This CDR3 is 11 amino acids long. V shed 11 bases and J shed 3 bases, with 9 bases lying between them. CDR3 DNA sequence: TGTGCCGGACGGGAGACAGATACGCAGTATTTT. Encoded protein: CAGRETDTQYF.

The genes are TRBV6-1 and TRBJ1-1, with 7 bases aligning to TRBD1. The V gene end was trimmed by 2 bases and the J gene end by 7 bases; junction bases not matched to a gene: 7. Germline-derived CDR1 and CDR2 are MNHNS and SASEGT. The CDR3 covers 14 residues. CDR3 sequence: CASSERTGPYEAFF. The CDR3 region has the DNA TGTGCCAGCAGTGAACGGACAGGCCCCTATGAAGCTTTCTTT.

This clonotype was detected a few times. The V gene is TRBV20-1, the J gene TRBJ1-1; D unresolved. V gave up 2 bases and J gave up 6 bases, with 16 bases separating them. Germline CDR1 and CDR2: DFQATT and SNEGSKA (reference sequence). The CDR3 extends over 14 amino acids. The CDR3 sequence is CSARLVGSVAEAFF. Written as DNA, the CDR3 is TGCAGTGCTAGACTGGTAGGGTCGGTGGCTGAAGCTTTCTTT.

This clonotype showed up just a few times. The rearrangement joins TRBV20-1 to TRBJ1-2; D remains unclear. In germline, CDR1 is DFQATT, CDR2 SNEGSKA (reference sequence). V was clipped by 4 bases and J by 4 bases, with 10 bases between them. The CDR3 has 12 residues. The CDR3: CSATSDGYGYTF. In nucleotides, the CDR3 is TGCAGTGCTACGTCAGACGGCTATGGCTACACCTTC.

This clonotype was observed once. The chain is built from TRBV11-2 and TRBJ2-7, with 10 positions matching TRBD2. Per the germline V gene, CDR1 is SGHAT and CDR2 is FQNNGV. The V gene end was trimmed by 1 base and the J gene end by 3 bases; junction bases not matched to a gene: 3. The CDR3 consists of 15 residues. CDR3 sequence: CASSLGLAGHYEQYF. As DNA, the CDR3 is TGTGCCAGCAGCTTAGGACTAGCGGGCCACTACGAGCAGTACTTC.

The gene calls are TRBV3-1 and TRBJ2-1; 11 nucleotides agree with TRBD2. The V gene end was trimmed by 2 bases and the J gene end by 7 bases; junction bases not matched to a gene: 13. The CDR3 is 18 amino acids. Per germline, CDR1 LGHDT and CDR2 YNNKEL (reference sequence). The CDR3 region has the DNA TGTGCCAGCAGCCAACGCCAGCTAGCGGGAGGCCGGCGGAATGAGCAGTTCTTC. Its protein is CASSQRQLAGGRRNEQFF.

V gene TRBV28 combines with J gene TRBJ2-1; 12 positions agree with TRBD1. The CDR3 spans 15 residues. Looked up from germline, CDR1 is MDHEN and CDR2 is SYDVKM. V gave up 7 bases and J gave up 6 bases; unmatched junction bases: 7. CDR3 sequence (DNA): TGTGCCAGCACTCTTGGGGACAGGGGGCCCAATGAGCAGTTCTTC. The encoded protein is CASTLGDRGPNEQFF. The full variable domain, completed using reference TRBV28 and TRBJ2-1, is DVKVTQSSRYLVKRTGEKVFLECVQDMDHENMFWYRQDPGLGLRLIYFSYDVKMKEKGDIPEGYSVSREKKERFSLILESASTNQTSMYLCASTLGDRGPNEQFFGPGTRLTVL.

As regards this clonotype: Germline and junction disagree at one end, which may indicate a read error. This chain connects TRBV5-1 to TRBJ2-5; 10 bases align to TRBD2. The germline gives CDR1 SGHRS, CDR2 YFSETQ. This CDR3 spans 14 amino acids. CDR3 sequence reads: CASGLESSGSSQYF. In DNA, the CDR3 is TGCGCCAGCGGCTTGGAGTCTAGCGGGAGTTCGCAGTACTTC.